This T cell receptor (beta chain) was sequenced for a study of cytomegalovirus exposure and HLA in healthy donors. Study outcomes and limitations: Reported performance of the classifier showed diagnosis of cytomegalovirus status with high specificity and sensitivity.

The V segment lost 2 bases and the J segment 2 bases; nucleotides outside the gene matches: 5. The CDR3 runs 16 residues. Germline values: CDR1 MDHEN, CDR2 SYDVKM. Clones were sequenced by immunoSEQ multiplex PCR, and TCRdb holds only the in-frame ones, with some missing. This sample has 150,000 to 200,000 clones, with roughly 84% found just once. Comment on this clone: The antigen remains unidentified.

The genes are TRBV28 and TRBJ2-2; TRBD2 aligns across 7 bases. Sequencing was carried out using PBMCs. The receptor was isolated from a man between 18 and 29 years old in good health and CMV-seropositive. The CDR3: CASSLLLAKNTGELFF. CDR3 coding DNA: TGTGCCAGCAGTTTACTACTAGCGAAAAACACCGGGGAGCTGTTTTTT.